This TCR beta chain came from a study of T-cell reconstitution after alpha-beta-depleted transplantation in children. This clonotype has a handful of counts. No antigen is known for it. The study's findings and limits: Reportedly, alpha-beta T cells present about two months post-transplant originated from several hundred expanded clones of graft origin. Surviving recipient T cells and thymic progenitors underlay high day-60 TCRbeta diversity in some patients. Newly produced T cells mostly accounted for T-cell counts and diversity one year post-transplant.

The CDR3 runs to 14 residues. Germline trimming cut 2 bases from V and 8 bases from J; bases unmatched to any gene: 4. Germline lookup yields CDR1 SGHNT and CDR2 YENEEA. The library targeted TCRbeta and was prepared with unique molecular identifiers. One entry per CDR3 protein results from TCRdb running MiXCR on the PCR reads. The table records some 440,000 distinct CDR3 sequences, 15% to 20% of them present only once. This receptor was obtained from a boy in the first two years of life who had a stem cell transplant for Wiskott-Aldrich syndrome, so the T cells may come from the graft donor. Sequences were derived from PBMCs, mostly from graft donor cells, sampled 360 days after TCRalphabeta/CD19-depleted stem cell transplant. This sequence joins TRBV11-3 and TRBJ2-2; 8 bases are a match to TRBD2. The CDR3, as DNA: TGTGCCAGCAGCTTACGGGCGGGAGGAGGGGAGCTGTTTTTT. This translates into CASSLRAGGGELFF.